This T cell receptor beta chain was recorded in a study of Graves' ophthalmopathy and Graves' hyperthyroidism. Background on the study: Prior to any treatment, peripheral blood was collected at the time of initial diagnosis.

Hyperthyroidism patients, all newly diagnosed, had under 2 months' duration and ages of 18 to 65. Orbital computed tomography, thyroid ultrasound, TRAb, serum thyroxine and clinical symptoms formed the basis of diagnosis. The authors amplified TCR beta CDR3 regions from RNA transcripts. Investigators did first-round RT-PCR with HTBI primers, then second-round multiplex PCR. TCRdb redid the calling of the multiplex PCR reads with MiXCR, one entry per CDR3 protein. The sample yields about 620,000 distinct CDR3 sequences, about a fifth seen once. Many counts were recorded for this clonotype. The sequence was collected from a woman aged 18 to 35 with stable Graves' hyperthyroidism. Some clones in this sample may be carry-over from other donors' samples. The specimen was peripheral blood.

The CDR3 here is CASRKTGYGANVLTF. The CDR3 DNA follows: TGTGCCAGCAGAAAAACAGGGTACGGGGCCAACGTCCTGACTTTC. The J gene is TRBJ2-6, the V gene TRBV6-1; D may be TRBD1 (6 bases). The CDR3 has 15 residues. V lost 6 bases, J lost 4 bases, and 13 bases lay in between. CDR1 and CDR2 (germline): MNHNS, SASEGT.